These 23 T cell receptor beta chains came from one sample sequenced in a study of CD8 T cells in ankylosing spondylitis. MiXCR, applied by TCRdb to the 5' RACE reads, yields one record per CDR3 protein. This table holds about 360,000 distinct CDR3 sequences, roughly 20% found once. The source material was blood, either unsorted or a sorted T cell fraction (not recorded which). These receptor sequences come from a male donor with ankylosing spondylitis or in good health (not recorded which).

The chain uses TRBV12-3 or TRBV12-4 and TRBJ2-5; D might be TRBD1 (5 bases). V shed 6 bases and J shed 5 bases, with 13 bases lying between them. This CDR3 region has 13 residues. The CDR3 loop reads CASRPQGLETQYF. Written as DNA, the CDR3 is TGTGCCAGCAGACCTCAGGGTTTGGAGACCCAGTACTTC.

The chain uses TRBV12-3 or TRBV12-4 and TRBJ1-1; 7 nucleotides agree with TRBD1. The CDR3 loop spans 14 amino acids. The ends lost 1 base at V and 4 bases at J; junction bases unmatched: 3. The chain's CDR3 is CASSLGTGITEAFF. Here the CDR3 DNA reads TGTGCCAGCAGTTTAGGGACAGGAATCACTGAAGCTTTCTTT.

The rearrangement links TRBV9 to TRBJ2-1; D call uncertain. CDR1 SGDLS and CDR2 YYNGEE come from the germline V gene. The CDR3 is made up of 14 amino acids. Trimming took 0 bases from V and 8 from J, leaving 12 bases between them. DNA of the CDR3: TGTGCCAGCAGCGTAGAGGGCCCGGTGGATGAGCAGTTCTTC. It yields the protein CASSVEGPVDEQFF.

The chain is built from TRBV19 and TRBJ2-1; D may be TRBD1 (5 bases). The CDR3 covers 14 residues. Between the trimmed V and J ends, which lost 5 bases and 4 bases, there was a span of 12 bases. The germline V gene encodes CDR1 LNHDA and CDR2 SQIVND (reference sequence). The CDR3 sequence: CASSLETVYNEQFF. Written as DNA, the CDR3 is TGTGCCAGTAGTTTGGAGACAGTATACAATGAGCAGTTCTTC.

This clonotype has just a few counts. DNA for the CDR3: TGTGCCAGCAGCTTAGATCTTGGGTTCGAGCAGTACTTC. It translates to CASSLDLGFEQYF. The genes are TRBV7-2 and TRBJ2-7, with D hard to call. Deletions cut 1 base from V and 6 bases from J, with 10 bases between. The CDR3 sequence is 13 residues long. CDR1 is SGHTA and CDR2 is FQGNSA in the germline V gene.

The chain combines TRBV30 with TRBJ2-5; D perhaps matches TRBD1 (6 bases). Trimming left V 4 bases short and J 5 bases short, with 17 bases between. Germline CDR1 reads GTSNPN; CDR2 reads SVGIG (reference sequence). This CDR3 region has 14 residues. CDR3 in amino acids: CAWNLRDIGETQYF. DNA for the CDR3: TGTGCCTGGAACCTCCGGGACATTGGTGAGACCCAGTACTTC. Looking up the rest from reference TRBV30 and TRBJ2-5 gives the full variable domain: SQTIHQWPATLVQPVGSPLSLECTVEGTSNPNLYWYRQAAGRGLQLLFYSVGIGQISSEVPQNLSASRPQDRQFILSSKKLLLSDSGFYLCAWNLRDIGETQYFGPGTRLLVL.

The chain is built from TRBV7-9 and TRBJ2-7, with D possibly matching TRBD1 (6 bases). Trimming removed 4 bases at V and 6 bases at J, with 13 bases between. Per the germline V gene, CDR1 is SEHNR and CDR2 is FQNEAQ (reference sequence). The CDR3 length is 13 residues. CDR3 DNA sequence: TGTGCCAGCAGCTCTTCAGGGGCGGGCGAGCAGTACTTC. Protein sequence: CASSSSGAGEQYF.

This clonotype was recorded a few times. The chain couples TRBV12-3 or TRBV12-4 to TRBJ1-6; no clear D. V lost 3 bases, J lost 0 bases, and 9 bases lay in between. The CDR3 spans 16 residues. In DNA, the CDR3 is TGTGCCAGCAGTTTCACGCCGAGCTCCTATAATTCACCCCTCCACTTT. It translates to CASSFTPSSYNSPLHF.

This chain joins TRBV28 and TRBJ2-1, with 11 bases fitting TRBD1. The CDR3 spans 16 residues. J lost 4 bases, V lost 6 bases, and 8 bases had no gene match. Germline loops: CDR1 MDHEN, CDR2 SYDVKM. The CDR3 reads CASSYSDRGLYNEQFF. In nucleotides, the CDR3 is TGTGCCAGCAGCTATTCGGACAGGGGGCTGTACAATGAGCAGTTCTTC.

This clonotype was recorded a few times. The J gene is TRBJ1-6, the V gene TRBV12-3 or TRBV12-4; the D is unclear. The CDR3 has 14 amino acids. V shed 1 base and J shed 7 bases, with 8 bases lying between them. The CDR3 protein is CASSLGGRNSPLHF. CDR3 sequence (DNA): TGTGCCAGCAGTTTAGGAGGGCGGAATTCACCCCTCCACTTT.

The chain employs TRBV4-2 and TRBJ1-1; tentative D call: TRBD1 (6 bases). Germline V gene sequence: CDR1 LGHNA, CDR2 YNFKEQ. The CDR3 extends over 13 amino acids. V was clipped by 1 base and J by 7 bases, with 10 bases between them. CDR3 sequence (DNA): TGTGCCAGCAGCCAAGGGACAGCGAGTGAAGCTTTCTTT. Translated, it gives CASSQGTASEAFF.

This clonotype was seen many times. This chain connects TRBV6-8 to TRBJ1-1; D uncertain. From germline, CDR1 is MNHGY and CDR2 SAAAGT. This CDR3 region has 15 residues. V lost 3 bases, J lost 5 bases, and 16 bases lay in between. CDR3 sequence: CASSYPTDLKTEAFF. In DNA, the CDR3 is TGTGCCAGCAGTTATCCGACGGACCTAAAGACTGAAGCTTTCTTT.

The chain joins TRBV29-1 to TRBJ1-2, with 12 bases identical to TRBD1. V gave up 2 bases and J gave up 7 bases; unmatched junction bases: 11. This CDR3 is built from 16 residues. Germline CDR1 SQVTM, CDR2 ANQGSEA. This CDR3 reads CSVESFLGTGGGGYTF. In DNA form, the CDR3 reads TGCAGCGTTGAATCTTTCCTGGGGACAGGGGGCGGTGGCTACACCTTC.

There are a few counts of this clonotype. V usage is TRBV9 and J usage is TRBJ1-2, with D maybe TRBD1 (6 bases). Germline V gene data show CDR1 as SGDLS and CDR2 as YYNGEE. With 3 bases removed from V and 8 bases from J, the gap between germline ends came to 17 bases. This CDR3 is 14 amino acids long. CDR3 DNA sequence: TGTGCCAGCAGCGCTATTCCAGGGGACTGGGGCTACACCTTC. It encodes CASSAIPGDWGYTF.

This clonotype was counted ten times or more. This sequence joins TRBV29-1 and TRBJ2-3; D tentatively reads TRBD1 or TRBD2 (5 bases each). CDR1 and CDR2 from the germline V gene are SQVTM and ANQGSEA. V was clipped by 3 bases and J by 4 bases, with 5 bases between them. CDR3 length equals 11 residues. The CDR3 DNA sequence: TGCAGCGTTGAGGGGGCAGATACGCAGTATTTT. Translating it yields CSVEGADTQYF.

This clonotype was counted a few times. The genes are TRBV7-3 and TRBJ2-1, with 8 bases matching TRBD2. The length of the CDR3 is 16 residues. CDR1 SGHTA and CDR2 FQGTGA come from the germline V gene. V gave up 5 bases and J gave up 6 bases; unmatched junction bases: 12. Written as DNA, the CDR3 is TGTGCCAGCAGCGCCCTCAGACGCGGGGGGTTCAATGAGCAGTTCTTC. It specifies CASSALRRGGFNEQFF.

This clonotype has at least ten counts. V is TRBV12-3 or TRBV12-4 and J is TRBJ2-7; 13 bases are shared with TRBD2. This CDR3 is 14 amino acids long. V trimming: 6 bases; J trimming: 4 bases; junction bases outside the gene matches: 3. The CDR3 bases are TGTGCCAGCAGCCCGGGACTAGCGGGGTACGAGCAGTACTTC. It codes for CASSPGLAGYEQYF.

The chain is built from TRBV7-9 and TRBJ1-1, with a tentative D call TRBD1 (6 bases). CDR3 size: 12 residues. The germline V and J ends were trimmed by 5 bases and 5 bases, with 9 bases remaining between them. In germline, CDR1 is SEHNR, CDR2 FQNEAQ (reference sequence). As DNA, the CDR3 is TGTGCCAGCAGCGACAGGTGGACTGAAGCTTTCTTT. This gives the protein CASSDRWTEAFF.

This clonotype was seen at least ten times. The rearrangement joins TRBV20-1 to TRBJ1-5; D is undetermined. Between the trimmed V and J ends, which lost 3 bases and 7 bases, there was a span of 19 bases. This CDR3 comprises 15 residues. The germline CDR1 and CDR2 sequences are DFQATT and SNEGSKA (reference sequence). The CDR3 nucleotides read TGCAGTGCTAGGGTTTCGAGGGTCGGAGTACAGCCCCAGCATTTT. Translation gives CSARVSRVGVQPQHF.

The chain joins TRBV5-6 to TRBJ2-7, with 7 bases that match TRBD1. Germline loops: CDR1 SGHDT, CDR2 YYEEEE. V lost 4 bases and J lost 4; bases outside the gene matches: 17. The CDR3 runs to 17 residues. This chain's CDR3 is CASSPITGERVWYEQYF. In DNA form, the CDR3 reads TGTGCCAGCAGCCCGATCACAGGGGAGAGGGTTTGGTACGAGCAGTACTTC.

V is TRBV28 and J is TRBJ2-3; 13 positions match TRBD2. J gave up 4 bases and V 5 bases, and 6 bases lay outside the gene matches. The CDR3 loop spans 16 amino acids. Germline V gene lookup returns CDR1 MDHEN and CDR2 SYDVKM. The CDR3 loop is CASSTPGTSGADTQYF. The CDR3, as DNA: TGTGCCAGCAGTACCCCCGGGACTAGCGGGGCAGATACGCAGTATTTT.

The table lists this clonotype with a few counts. V usage is TRBV7-2 and J usage is TRBJ2-1; no clear D. V was pared by 5 bases and J by 5 bases, with 13 bases between. CDR3 length equals 14 residues. Germline V gene lookup returns CDR1 SGHTA and CDR2 FQGNSA. The CDR3: CASSPTYLDNEQFF. The CDR3 nucleotides are TGTGCCAGCAGCCCGACCTACTTGGACAATGAGCAGTTCTTC.

The chain links TRBV7-9 to TRBJ2-7; D may match TRBD1 or TRBD2 (5 bases each). With 5 bases removed from V and 4 bases from J, the gap between germline ends came to 18 bases. The CDR3 loop spans 15 amino acids. Germline values: CDR1 SEHNR, CDR2 FQNEAQ (reference sequence). This CDR3 reads CASSKWDVSSYEQYF. CDR3 coding DNA: TGTGCCAGCAGCAAATGGGACGTCTCTTCTTACGAGCAGTACTTC.